These T cell receptor beta chains were read from a single sample in a study of blood T cell repertoires in COVID-19. Assay used: immunoSEQ multiplex PCR; TCRdb lists only in-frame clones, some missing. The sample has around 500,000 clones, 80% to 90% seen once. The sample comprised peripheral blood. The receptor set was obtained from a human donor in a cohort sampled during active COVID-19. Each CDR3 is given with its conserved first and last residue. D genes are given only for firm matches. Clone size is stated in some rows and not others, as once, few, many or a class when expanded.

clone_size j_call v_call d_call cdr3_aa cdr3_nt
NA TRBJ1-1 TRBV19 NA CASSIGRDTEAFF TGTGCCAGTAGTATAGGCAGGGACACTGAAGCTTTCTTT
NA TRBJ2-7 TRBV13 TRBD1 CASSLKGQGSYEQYF TGTGCCAGCAGCTTAAAGGGACAGGGGTCCTACGAGCAGTACTTC
NA TRBJ1-5 TRBV28 TRBD1 CASSLIGTASNQPQHF TGTGCCAGCAGTTTAATCGGGACAGCGTCCAATCAGCCCCAGCATTTT
NA TRBJ2-7 TRBV28 NA CASSFERDTYEQYF TGTGCCAGCAGTTTCGAGCGGGACACCTACGAGCAGTACTTC
NA TRBJ1-1 TRBV5-1 NA CASSLQTGNTEAFF TGCGCCAGCAGCTTACAAACAGGGAACACTGAAGCTTTCTTT
few TRBJ2-5 TRBV6-5 TRBD1 CASRVTGQETQYF TGTGCCAGCAGAGTGACAGGGCAAGAGACCCAGTACTTC
NA TRBJ2-7 TRBV30 TRBD1 CAWSKDRVRPIEQYF TGTGCCTGGAGTAAGGACAGGGTTCGACCGATCGAGCAGTACTTC
few TRBJ1-5 TRBV3-1/TRBV3-2 TRBD1 CASSQRGQPNQPQHF TGTGCCAGCAGCCAAAGGGGACAGCCGAATCAGCCCCAGCATTTT
NA TRBJ2-5 TRBV6-1 TRBD1 CASSGGQVVGQETQYF TGTGCCAGCAGTGGTGGACAGGTGGTGGGTCAAGAGACCCAGTACTTC
NA TRBJ1-2 TRBV29-1 NA CSVENDFYTF TGCAGCGTAGAGAACGACTTCTACACCTTC
NA TRBJ2-7 TRBV27 NA CASSLSTGSSYEQYF TGTGCCAGCAGTTTATCTACAGGGAGCTCCTACGAGCAGTACTTC
once TRBJ2-5 TRBV28 NA CASRRTMGETQYF TGTGCCAGCAGGAGGACTATGGGAGAGACCCAGTACTTC
NA TRBJ1-5 TRBV5-6 TRBD1 CASSSGQVYNQPQHF TGTGCCAGCAGCTCGGGACAGGTCTACAATCAGCCCCAGCATTTT
NA TRBJ1-3 TRBV6-4 TRBD1 CASSEPHDRAGNTIYF TGTGCCAGCAGTGAGCCCCATGACAGGGCCGGAAACACCATATATTTT
NA TRBJ1-5 TRBV3-1/TRBV3-2 NA CASSLLNQPQHF TGTGCCAGCAGCCTTTTAAATCAGCCCCAGCATTTT
NA TRBJ1-4 TRBV7-9 TRBD1 CASSPDRVANEKLFF TGTGCCAGCAGCCCCGACAGGGTTGCTAATGAAAAACTGTTTTTT
NA TRBJ2-5 TRBV28 TRBD2 CASSSTGLAGGGETQYF TGTGCCAGCAGTTCCACGGGACTAGCGGGGGGGGGAGAGACCCAGTACTTC
NA TRBJ2-1 TRBV24-1 TRBD2 CATSGGLAGIEQFF TGTGCCACCAGTGGAGGACTAGCGGGAATTGAGCAGTTCTTC